These 24 T cell receptor beta chains came from one sample sequenced in a study of blood T cell repertoires in COVID-19. Libraries were prepared by immunoSEQ multiplex PCR; TCRdb keeps only in-frame clonotypes and omits some of them. The sample includes 40,000 to 50,000 clones, around 90% of them seen just once. The sample comprised peripheral blood. These receptors all come from a human donor in a cohort sampled during active COVID-19.

The genes are TRBV5-5 and TRBJ1-4; no firm D call. The V gene's germline CDR1 is SGHKS and CDR2 YYEKEE (reference sequence). This CDR3 is 14 amino acids long. Deletions cut 3 bases from V and 8 bases from J, with 14 bases between. The CDR3 loop is CASSWALGGEKLFF. Written as DNA, the CDR3 is TGTGCCAGCAGCTGGGCCTTGGGAGGGGAAAAACTGTTTTTT.

The gene calls are TRBV2 and TRBJ1-5; the D gene is possibly TRBD1 (6 bases). With 4 bases removed from V and 7 bases from J, the gap between germline ends came to 17 bases. The CDR3 has 15 amino acids. Germline V lookup: CDR1 SNHLY, CDR2 FYNNEI. The chain's CDR3 is CASSGRTVSLQPQHF. DNA of the CDR3: TGTGCCAGCAGTGGACGGACAGTTAGTTTACAGCCCCAGCATTTT. The full variable domain, with the rest looked up from reference TRBV2 and TRBJ1-5, is EPEVTQTPSHQVTQMGQEVILRCVPISNHLYFYWYRQILGQKVEFLVSFYNNEISEKSEIFDDQFSVERPDGSNFTLKIRSTKLEDSAMYFCASSGRTVSLQPQHFGDGTRLSIL.

This rearrangement joins TRBV7-9 to TRBJ1-3, with a tentative D call TRBD1 (5 bases). Germline-derived CDR1 and CDR2 are SEHNR and FQNEAQ (reference sequence). V was shortened by 5 bases and J by 3 bases, with 23 bases between the two germline ends. The CDR3 loop spans 18 amino acids. The CDR3 DNA sequence: TGTGCCAGCAGCCACCTCCCCGCCTCCAGGGCAGATGGAAACACCATATATTTT. This translates into CASSHLPASRADGNTIYF.

This clone was seen once. This chain connects TRBV9 to TRBJ1-1; D possibly corresponds to TRBD1 (5 bases). The CDR3 totals 15 residues. Germline CDR1 reads SGDLS; CDR2 reads YYNGEE. V lost 3 bases to trimming and J lost 1 base, with 13 bases between them. The CDR3 DNA reads as TGTGCCAGCAGCGCGGTTGGAGGGACGAACACTGAAGCTTTCTTT. Amino acids: CASSAVGGTNTEAFF.

The CDR3 DNA reads as TGTGCCATTCGAAGGACAGGGGGCCATGGCTACACCTTC. This codes for CAIRRTGGHGYTF. The V and J genes are TRBV10-3 and TRBJ1-2; 11 bases map to TRBD1. The CDR3 spans 13 residues. CDR1 is ENHRY and CDR2 is SYGVKD in the germline V gene. The V segment lost 9 bases and the J segment 6 bases; nucleotides outside the gene matches: 6.

The chain is built from TRBV13 and TRBJ2-7, with D perhaps matching TRBD1 (6 bases). The germline CDR1 and CDR2 sequences are PRHDT and FYEKMQ (reference sequence). V was cut by 5 bases and J by 4 bases, with 18 bases left in between. The CDR3 has 15 residues. CDR3 residues: CASSRRGQGEYEQYF. In nucleotides, the CDR3 is TGTGCCAGCAGCCGCAGGGGACAAGGCGAATACGAGCAGTACTTC.

The rearrangement links TRBV4-3 to TRBJ1-1, with 7 nucleotides matching TRBD1. V was pared by 0 bases and J by 4 bases, with 5 bases of the junction left unmatched. CDR1 and CDR2 from the germline V gene are LGHNA and YSLEER. The length of the CDR3 is 15 residues. CDR3 nucleotide sequence: TGCGCCAGCAGCCAAGATGAGGGGGCGCCCACTGAAGCTTTCTTT. This encodes CASSQDEGAPTEAFF.

This chain connects TRBV7-2 to TRBJ2-7, with TRBD1 as a possible D gene (6 bases). With 1 base removed from V and 5 bases from J, the gap between germline ends came to 12 bases. Germline-derived CDR1 and CDR2 are SGHTA and FQGNSA. This CDR3 contains 14 residues. CDR3 in DNA: TGTGCCAGCAGCTTAGTGGTGGGGGCCAACGAGCAGTACTTC. It translates to CASSLVVGANEQYF.

The rearrangement uses TRBV7-9 and TRBJ1-2, with TRBD1 matching over 9 bases. J was trimmed by 4 bases and V by 5 bases; bases with no gene match: 8. There are 15 residues in the CDR3. Germline lookup yields CDR1 SEHNR and CDR2 FQNEAQ (reference sequence). DNA of the CDR3: TGTGCCAGCAGCCCTACCGGGACAGGGATCTATGGCTACACCTTC. It translates to CASSPTGTGIYGYTF.

The chain recombines TRBV12-3 or TRBV12-4 with TRBJ2-7; weak D call: TRBD1 (6 bases). The CDR3 has 13 residues. V lost 3 bases to trimming and J lost 1 base, with 7 bases between them. CDR3 region: CASSFGQSYEQYF. The CDR3 DNA follows: TGTGCCAGCAGTTTTGGACAGTCCTACGAGCAGTACTTC.

The gene calls are TRBV10-3 and TRBJ1-1, with D unclear. Germline V lookup: CDR1 ENHRY, CDR2 SYGVKD. The CDR3 spans 15 residues. Trimming cost V 0 bases and J 0 bases, with 8 bases left between them. The CDR3 DNA reads TGTGCCATCAGTGAGTCAGGAGGGATGAACACTGAAGCTTTCTTT. Amino acid sequence: CAISESGGMNTEAFF.

The chain joins TRBV7-9 to TRBJ2-1; 7 positions agree with TRBD1. CDR3 length: 15 residues. V was pared by 3 bases and J by 0 bases, with 2 bases of the junction left unmatched. Germline loops: CDR1 SEHNR, CDR2 FQNEAQ (reference sequence). The CDR3 DNA is TGTGCCAGCAGCTTGACAGGGCTCTCCTACAATGAGCAGTTCTTC. This encodes CASSLTGLSYNEQFF.

The chain links TRBV2 to TRBJ2-6; D gene ambiguous. The CDR3 runs to 15 residues. V lost 6 bases to trimming and J lost 3 bases, with 12 bases between them. The germline gives CDR1 SNHLY, CDR2 FYNNEI. CDR3 residues: CASRLFFLGANVLTF. The CDR3 bases are TGTGCCAGCAGACTTTTCTTTCTTGGGGCCAACGTCCTGACTTTC.

The V and J genes are TRBV5-1 and TRBJ1-1; TRBD1 aligns across 10 bases. This CDR3 contains 17 residues. Trimming removed 4 bases from V and 0 bases from J; junction bases left unmatched: 9. Germline V gene lookup returns CDR1 SGHRS and CDR2 YFSETQ. CDR3 coding DNA: TGCGCCAGCAGCCAGGGGACAGGGGTAGCGATGAACACTGAAGCTTTCTTT. Residues: CASSQGTGVAMNTEAFF.

V gene TRBV4-1 combines with J gene TRBJ1-2, with TRBD1 matching over 9 bases. The CDR3 totals 19 residues. The trim removed 4 bases at V and 5 bases at J, leaving 20 bases unmatched. CDR1 and CDR2 from the germline V gene are MGHRA and YSYEKL. The CDR3 reads CASSRAPVVRDRAGYGYTF. The CDR3 DNA follows: TGCGCCAGCAGCCGAGCCCCCGTTGTCCGGGACAGGGCCGGGTATGGCTACACCTTC.

J is TRBJ2-7 and V is TRBV10-2; possibly TRBD2 for D (5 bases). This CDR3 region has 12 residues. CDR1 is WSHSY, CDR2 SAAADI, per germline. Trimming left V 0 bases short and J 6 bases short, with 6 bases between. CDR3 DNA sequence: TGCGCCAGCAGTGAGTCCAGCGGCGAGCAGTACTTC. Its translation: CASSESSGEQYF.

The V call is TRBV10-2, the J call TRBJ1-2; 9 bases map to TRBD1. Trimming took 6 bases from V and 5 from J; bases not matched to a gene: 10. Germline-derived CDR1 and CDR2 are WSHSY and SAAADI. The CDR3 loop spans 15 amino acids. This CDR3 reads CASRKLQGAGYGYTF. CDR3 DNA sequence: TGCGCCAGCAGGAAATTACAGGGGGCAGGGTATGGCTACACCTTC.

The chain employs TRBV5-6 and TRBJ2-7, with D uncertain. CDR3 length: 13 residues. V dropped 0 bases and J dropped 2 bases, with 6 bases sitting between them. Germline CDR1 reads SGHDT; CDR2 reads YYEEEE. The CDR3 protein is CASSLGRAYEQYF. The CDR3 DNA sequence: TGTGCCAGCAGCTTGGGAAGAGCCTACGAGCAGTACTTC.

The V and J genes are TRBV29-1 and TRBJ1-1; no clear D. V lost 4 bases, J lost 0 bases, and 9 bases lay in between. The CDR3 is 13 amino acids. The germline V gene has CDR1 SQVTM and CDR2 ANQGSEA. CDR3 bases: TGCAGCGTTGCAACAGCCCTGAACACTGAAGCTTTCTTT. Translating it yields CSVATALNTEAFF.

The rearrangement links TRBV4-1 to TRBJ1-5; 8 bases align to TRBD1. The CDR3 length is 16 residues. V trimming: 0 bases; J trimming: 5 bases; junction bases outside the gene matches: 6. Germline values: CDR1 MGHRA, CDR2 YSYEKL. The CDR3 DNA reads as TGCGCCAGCAGCCAAGAAAAGGGACAGGTTCATCAGCCCCAGCATTTT. Protein: CASSQEKGQVHQPQHF.

The chain recombines TRBV6-5 with TRBJ1-6; 9 nucleotides align to TRBD1. With 2 bases clipped from V and 7 bases from J, the junction kept 6 bases outside the gene matches. The CDR3 totals 16 residues. Germline V lookup: CDR1 MNHEY, CDR2 SVGAGI. CDR3 bases: TGTGCCAGCAGTTACGCCGCGACAGGGGGGAATTCACCCCTCCACTTT. Residues: CASSYAATGGNSPLHF.

This chain connects TRBV6-5 to TRBJ1-2; D is uncertain. V dropped 4 bases and J dropped 3 bases, with 15 bases sitting between them. CDR1 MNHEY and CDR2 SVGAGI come from the germline V gene. CDR3 size: 15 residues. The CDR3 region is CASSSLTGEYYGYTF. The CDR3 DNA follows: TGTGCCAGCAGTTCCCTTACCGGGGAATACTATGGCTACACCTTC.

The DNA of the CDR3 is TGCGCCAGCAGTGAGTCCACAGCGGGGGTCTCCTACGAGCAGTACTTC. Translation: CASSESTAGVSYEQYF. The chain couples TRBV10-1 to TRBJ2-7; TRBD2 matches 8 bases. The CDR3 is 16 amino acids. CDR1 WNHNN and CDR2 SYGVQD come from the germline V gene (reference sequence). The junction had 4 bases not matched to a gene; V was cut back by 0 bases and J by 0 bases.

The chain is built from TRBV21-1 and TRBJ2-6; the listed D gene, TRBD1, was not tested against the DNA. TRBV21-1 is described as a pseudogene. This CDR3 contains 16 residues. This chain's CDR3 is CASSTVRGSGANVLTF. CDR3 nucleotides: TGTGCCAGCAGCACAGTCAGGGGCTCTGGGGCCAACGTCCTGACTTTC.